This TCR beta chain was recorded in a study of blood T cells in healthy people across ages. The V end lost 1 base, the J end lost 6 bases, and 15 bases lay between the germline ends. Germline CDR1 is SGHDN and CDR2 is FVKESK. This CDR3 has 15 amino acids. The second PCR ran about 6 to 12 cycles with a sample-barcoded 5' primer and J-beta primers. One entry per CDR3 protein, called by TCRdb with MiXCR from the 5' RACE reads. The repertoire holds about 1.8 million distinct CDR3 sequences, with approximately 50% as singletons. The chain carries TRBV14 and TRBJ1-2; the D is unclear. Sequenced: blood. This clonotype originated in a middle-aged woman in good health. The CDR3: CASSQGRLGFDGYTF. As DNA, the CDR3 is TGTGCCAGCAGCCAAGGGAGGTTGGGTTTCGATGGCTACACCTTC.